Following are 26 T cell receptor beta chains from one sample sequenced in a study of control samples from healthy donors and cancer patients. Produced via immunoSEQ multiplex PCR; TCRdb's table is partial and in-frame only. Here the sample spans some 51,000 clones, 95% to 96% being singletons. The sequenced sample was blood. The source of these receptors is a woman aged 18-30 years in good health.

CDR3 nucleotide sequence: TGTGCCAGCAGCTTAGTCGACAGCCACTATGGCTACACCTTC. Its protein is CASSLVDSHYGYTF. The rearrangement joins TRBV7-9 to TRBJ1-2; tentatively, D is TRBD1 (5 bases). CDR1 is SEHNR, CDR2 FQNEAQ, per germline (reference sequence). V lost 1 base, J lost 3 bases, and 9 bases lay in between. CDR3 length: 14 residues.

This rearrangement joins TRBV5-1 to TRBJ1-1; no definite D call. Germline assignment: CDR1 SGHRS and CDR2 YFSETQ. The CDR3 has 15 amino acids. The V end lost 4 bases, the J end lost 6 bases, and 19 bases lay between the germline ends. The CDR3 region is CASSPASPSVSEAFF. In DNA, the CDR3 is TGCGCCAGCAGCCCTGCGTCCCCGTCCGTGTCTGAAGCTTTCTTT.

The chain recombines TRBV4-1 with TRBJ1-5; TRBD1 might be the D (5 bases). CDR1 is MGHRA, CDR2 YSYEKL, per germline. This CDR3 region has 16 residues. V was clipped by 1 base and J by 1 base, with 11 bases between them. The CDR3 sequence: CASSQVGGGSNQPQHF. DNA of the CDR3: TGCGCCAGCAGCCAAGTGGGTGGGGGGAGCAATCAGCCCCAGCATTTT.

V gene TRBV5-1 combines with J gene TRBJ1-1; the match to TRBD1 covers 8 bases. Germline V gene sequence: CDR1 SGHRS, CDR2 YFSETQ. V was pared by 0 bases and J by 4 bases, with 5 bases of the junction left unmatched. CDR3 length equals 15 residues. The CDR3, as DNA: TGCGCCAGCAGCTTGGCCCCAGGGGGCGTCACTGAAGCTTTCTTT. Residues: CASSLAPGGVTEAFF.

The gene calls are TRBV5-6 and TRBJ1-1, with a tentative D call TRBD1 (6 bases). The ends were cut back, 3 bases at V and 6 bases at J, with 12 bases in the middle. The CDR3 sequence is 13 residues long. Germline V gives CDR1 SGHDT, CDR2 YYEEEE. CDR3 DNA sequence: TGTGCCAGCAGCTCCCAGAGGGGGTCTGAAGCTTTCTTT. This translates into CASSSQRGSEAFF.

This rearrangement joins TRBV10-3 to TRBJ2-2; D call uncertain. The germline V and J ends were trimmed by 0 bases and 4 bases, with 6 bases remaining between them. CDR1 is ENHRY and CDR2 is SYGVKD in the germline V gene. The CDR3 sequence is 14 residues long. CDR3 nucleotide sequence: TGTGCCATCAGTGAGTCTGAACCCACCGGGGAGCTGTTTTTT. Its protein product is CAISESEPTGELFF.

The rearrangement uses TRBV27 and TRBJ1-5; D is uncertain. V dropped 2 bases and J dropped 0 bases, with 11 bases sitting between them. The CDR3 has 16 amino acids. The V gene's germline CDR1 is MNHEY and CDR2 SMNVEV (reference sequence). This chain's CDR3 is CASSLHAKYSNQPQHF. DNA of the CDR3: TGTGCCAGCAGTTTACACGCAAAATATAGCAATCAGCCCCAGCATTTT.

The chain couples TRBV27 to TRBJ1-2; D not resolved. Germline CDR1 is MNHEY and CDR2 is SMNVEV (reference sequence). The CDR3 is 15 amino acids. V lost 5 bases and J 2 bases, leaving 15 bases between the germline ends. Written as DNA, the CDR3 is TGTGCCAGCAGTCTGGACGGTCGCACCAACTATGGCTACACCTTC. Translating it yields CASSLDGRTNYGYTF.

The chain employs TRBV10-3 and TRBJ1-5; D unclear. The germline gives CDR1 ENHRY, CDR2 SYGVKD. This CDR3 is 12 amino acids long. The V gene lost 9 bases and the J gene lost 7 bases, with 13 bases spanning the gap. This CDR3 reads CAIAASGQPQHF. The CDR3 bases are TGTGCCATTGCTGCGTCGGGGCAGCCCCAGCATTTT.

This rearrangement joins TRBV25-1 to TRBJ1-1; D ambiguous. There are 11 residues in the CDR3. The V end lost 6 bases, the J end lost 1 base, and 3 bases lay between the germline ends. Looked up from germline, CDR1 is MGHDK and CDR2 is SYGVNS. The CDR3 nucleotides are TGTGCCAGCAGCAAGAACACTGAAGCTTTCTTT. Its translation: CASSKNTEAFF. Full variable domain (outside the CDR3, taken from reference TRBV25-1 and TRBJ1-1): EADIYQTPRYLVIGTGKKITLECSQTMGHDKMYWYQQDPGMELHLIHYSYGVNSTEKGDLSSESTVSRIRTEHFPLTLESARPSHTSQYLCASSKNTEAFFGQGTRLTVV.

The V and J genes are TRBV2 and TRBJ1-3; the D gene is possibly TRBD1 (6 bases). Trimming pared 5 bases from V and 1 base from J, leaving 9 bases between. Germline CDR1 and CDR2: SNHLY and FYNNEI. The CDR3 is 14 residues long. CDR3 sequence reads: CASSPQGSGNTIYF. In DNA form, the CDR3 reads TGTGCCAGCAGTCCACAGGGTTCTGGAAACACCATATATTTT.

This clone was seen only once. The chain joins TRBV28 to TRBJ1-4; D unresolved. The germline gives CDR1 MDHEN, CDR2 SYDVKM. With 4 bases removed from V and 7 bases from J, the gap between germline ends came to 13 bases. There are 14 residues in the CDR3. DNA of the CDR3: TGTGCCAGCAGTTCAGGAGTTTTATCTGAAAAACTGTTTTTT. This encodes CASSSGVLSEKLFF. Using reference TRBV28 and TRBJ1-4 for the parts outside the CDR3, the full variable domain is DVKVTQSSRYLVKRTGEKVFLECVQDMDHENMFWYRQDPGLGLRLIYFSYDVKMKEKGDIPEGYSVSREKKERFSLILESASTNQTSMYLCASSSGVLSEKLFFGSGTQLSVL.

The V gene is TRBV6-5, the J gene TRBJ1-2, with a tentative D call TRBD1 (5 bases). The CDR3 sequence is 13 residues long. Germline V gives CDR1 MNHEY, CDR2 SVGAGI. V dropped 6 bases and J dropped 8 bases, with 16 bases sitting between them. DNA for the CDR3: TGTGCCAGCAGCCGTGGGGGAAGAGGGGGCTACACCTTC. Its translation: CASSRGGRGGYTF.

This rearrangement joins TRBV7-2 to TRBJ2-7; 8 positions match TRBD2. Germline CDR1 SGHTA, CDR2 FQGNSA. V lost 1 base, J lost 6 bases, and 5 bases stayed unmatched. This CDR3 is 14 amino acids long. CDR3 region: CASSLGGGFVEQYF. The CDR3, as DNA: TGTGCCAGCAGCTTAGGCGGGGGGTTCGTCGAGCAGTACTTC.

The V call is TRBV5-6, the J call TRBJ1-6, with D possibly TRBD1 on 5 matching bases. Germline CDR1 SGHDT, CDR2 YYEEEE. Deletions cut 0 bases from V and 6 bases from J, with 7 bases between. CDR3 length: 14 residues. CDR3 DNA sequence: TGTGCCAGCAGCTTGGGACAGATTAATTCACCCCTCCACTTT. Translation: CASSLGQINSPLHF.

In nucleotides, the CDR3 is TGTGCCAGCAGTTACCGACAGGGGGGGTACAATGAGCAGTTCTTC. Translated, it gives CASSYRQGGYNEQFF. The V gene is TRBV6-2 or TRBV6-3, the J gene TRBJ2-1, with 9 bases identical to TRBD1. Trimming took 2 bases from V and 4 from J; bases not matched to a gene: 3. Germline V gives CDR1 MNHEY, CDR2 SVGEGT. The CDR3 has 15 residues.

V gene TRBV29-1 combines with J gene TRBJ2-7; 10 positions agree with TRBD1. Germline CDR1 is SQVTM and CDR2 is ANQGSEA. V lost 4 bases, J lost 7 bases, and 7 bases stayed unmatched. This CDR3 spans 13 amino acids. The CDR3 loop is CSVADRGVREQYF. In DNA form, the CDR3 reads TGCAGCGTTGCGGACAGGGGGGTGAGGGAGCAGTACTTC.

The rearrangement links TRBV7-9 to TRBJ1-4, with a tentative D call TRBD1 (5 bases). The V gene lost 3 bases and the J gene lost 5 bases, with 22 bases spanning the gap. This CDR3 is 18 amino acids long. The germline gives CDR1 SEHNR, CDR2 FQNEAQ (reference sequence). CDR3 amino acids: CASSFFLSGKGWNEKLFF. The CDR3 DNA reads TGTGCCAGCAGCTTTTTTCTATCAGGAAAGGGGTGGAATGAAAAACTGTTTTTT.

The chain has TRBV7-2 and TRBJ2-1; a possible D gene is TRBD1 (6 bases). CDR3 length equals 15 residues. V was shortened by 4 bases and J by 6 bases, with 16 bases between the two germline ends. Germline values: CDR1 SGHTA, CDR2 FQGNSA. In DNA form, the CDR3 reads TGTGCCAGCAGCTCGCGTTGGGGGCCGGGCAATGAGCAGTTCTTC. Amino acid sequence: CASSSRWGPGNEQFF. The full variable domain, with the rest looked up from reference TRBV7-2 and TRBJ2-1, is GAGVSQSPSNKVTEKGKDVELRCDPISGHTALYWYRQSLGQGLEFLIYFQGNSAPDKSGLPSDRFSAERTGGSVSTLTIQRTQQEDSAVYLCASSSRWGPGNEQFFGPGTRLTVL.

CDR3 nucleotides: TGTGCTAGTGGTAGACCCCCGGACAGAAATGGCTACACCTTC. As protein: CASGRPPDRNGYTF. The chain is built from TRBV12-5 and TRBJ1-2, with D tentatively TRBD1 (6 bases). This CDR3 spans 14 amino acids. Germline CDR1 LGHNT, CDR2 FRNRAP. Trimming removed 5 bases from V and 6 bases from J, with 16 bases in between.

This chain uses TRBV7-9 with TRBJ2-2, with TRBD2 matching 11 bases. Per germline, CDR1 SEHNR and CDR2 FQNEAQ (reference sequence). The CDR3 consists of 16 residues. With 11 bases clipped from V and 6 bases from J, the junction kept 14 bases outside the gene matches. CDR3 loop: CAGVTSGGSRSGELFF. CDR3 nucleotides: TGTGCCGGAGTAACTAGCGGGGGCTCTCGTTCCGGGGAGCTGTTTTTT.

The chain links TRBV9 to TRBJ2-3, with D uncertain. The germline V gene encodes CDR1 SGDLS and CDR2 YYNGEE. Trimming took 2 bases from V and 4 from J, leaving 14 bases between them. The CDR3 is 15 residues long. CDR3 region: CASSVAPSHADTQYF. CDR3 in DNA: TGTGCCAGCAGCGTGGCGCCAAGCCATGCAGATACGCAGTATTTT. The whole variable domain, filled in from reference TRBV9 and TRBJ2-3, reads DSGVTQTPKHLITATGQRVTLRCSPRSGDLSVYWYQQSLDQGLQFLIQYYNGEERAKGNILERFSAQQFPDLHSELNLSSLELGDSALYFCASSVAPSHADTQYFGPGTRLTVL.

J is TRBJ2-5 and V is TRBV7-9, with D perhaps TRBD2 (6 bases). Germline V lookup: CDR1 SEHNR, CDR2 FQNEAQ (reference sequence). This CDR3 contains 14 residues. Trimming pared 5 bases from V and 2 bases from J, leaving 12 bases between. The CDR3 sequence is CASSPGGKQETQYF. In DNA form, the CDR3 reads TGTGCCAGCAGCCCCGGAGGGAAACAAGAGACCCAGTACTTC.

The DNA for the CDR3 is TGTGCCAGCAGTCGGGGTGAAAAACTGTTTTTT. Protein: CASSRGEKLFF. V gene TRBV7-9 combines with J gene TRBJ1-4; unclear D gene. Germline V CDR1 and CDR2: SEHNR, FQNEAQ (reference sequence). CDR3 length: 11 amino acids. V was cut by 6 bases and J by 7 bases, with 6 bases left in between.

This chain joins TRBV6-2 or TRBV6-3 and TRBJ1-2; D not resolved. V was pared by 2 bases and J by 4 bases, with 14 bases between. This CDR3 is 15 amino acids long. Looked up from germline, CDR1 is MNHEY and CDR2 is SVGEGT. In nucleotides, the CDR3 is TGTGCCAGCAGTTACCAGATATTCACCGCCTATGGCTACACCTTC. This sequence encodes CASSYQIFTAYGYTF.

The V call is TRBV15, the J call TRBJ1-2; D is perhaps TRBD1 (5 bases). This CDR3 is built from 15 residues. V was trimmed by 1 base and J by 2 bases, leaving 11 bases between them. Germline CDR1 is LNHNV and CDR2 is YYDKDF (reference sequence). CDR3 nucleotide sequence: TGTGCCACCAGCAGAGTCGCAGGGCCAAACTATGGCTACACCTTC. Its translation: CATSRVAGPNYGYTF.